These 27 T cell receptor beta chains originate from one sample sequenced in a study of CD8 T cells in Susac syndrome (dated by TCRdb to about 2019). Libraries were prepared through the immunoSEQ multiplex PCR assay. RNA was extracted using the RNeasy kit, and about 0.45 to 1 ug of the RNA was reverse transcribed with random hexamers. In TCRdb, the public reads were trimmed at Q25 with fastp and aligned with MiXCR, with productive beta chains retained. Rows with a matching CDR3 protein are joined into one entry that keeps the most common DNA and genes. The sample table shows 150,000 to 200,000 distinct CDR3 sequences, and 95% are seen once. Of the sample, about 0.17% falls within the top ten clones. Material: CD8+ T cells from PBMCs. The receptors were gathered from a human donor with Susac syndrome.

The gene calls are TRBV7-9 and TRBJ1-5, with 7 bases matching TRBD1. The CDR3 is made up of 13 amino acids. J lost 5 bases, V lost 3 bases, and 1 base had no gene match. The germline gives CDR1 SEHNR, CDR2 FQNEAQ (reference sequence). The CDR3 spells CASSFTGDQPQHF. CDR3 DNA: TGTGCCAGCAGCTTTACAGGGGATCAGCCCCAGCATTTT.

The V call is TRBV9, the J call TRBJ2-1; 9 bases match TRBD2. V was pared by 4 bases and J by 4 bases, with 12 bases of the junction left unmatched. Germline V gene lookup returns CDR1 SGDLS and CDR2 YYNGEE. The CDR3 has 17 amino acids. The DNA of the CDR3 is TGTGCCAGCAGCAATCCCGAGACTAGCGGAGAATACAATGAGCAGTTCTTC. Translation: CASSNPETSGEYNEQFF.

This clonotype was seen once. The rearrangement joins TRBV4-1 to TRBJ2-7, with D perhaps matching TRBD1 (5 bases). Trimming left V 0 bases short and J 3 bases short, with 15 bases between. Germline CDR1 and CDR2: MGHRA and YSYEKL. This CDR3 comprises 16 residues. The CDR3 protein is CASSQDSQGSHYEQYF. Written as DNA, the CDR3 is TGCGCCAGCAGCCAAGATTCCCAGGGTTCCCACTACGAGCAGTACTTC.

The chain combines TRBV7-9 with TRBJ1-4; the match to TRBD1 covers 9 bases. V gave up 4 bases and J gave up 8 bases; unmatched junction bases: 17. Germline V CDR1 and CDR2: SEHNR, FQNEAQ (reference sequence). The CDR3 totals 18 residues. CDR3 sequence reads: CASSSWDREQDVGEKLFF. The CDR3 region has the DNA TGTGCCAGCAGCTCGTGGGACAGGGAACAAGATGTCGGCGAAAAACTGTTTTTT.

This chain joins TRBV30 and TRBJ1-2, with no clear D. CDR3 size: 13 residues. V lost 4 bases to trimming and J lost 4 bases, with 13 bases between them. The germline gives CDR1 GTSNPN, CDR2 SVGIG (reference sequence). The CDR3 DNA is TGTGCCTGGACCCCTGACGGAGGCTATGGCTACACCTTC. Translated: CAWTPDGGYGYTF. Based on the CDR3 plus reference TRBV30 and TRBJ1-2, the full variable domain is SQTIHQWPATLVQPVGSPLSLECTVEGTSNPNLYWYRQAAGRGLQLLFYSVGIGQISSEVPQNLSASRPQDRQFILSSKKLLLSDSGFYLCAWTPDGGYGYTFGSGTRLTVV.

Written as DNA, the CDR3 is TGTGCCAGCAGTTACTCAAGCGGGAGAGAAGAGACCCAGTACTTC. Translated, it gives CASSYSSGREETQYF. This sequence joins TRBV6-5 and TRBJ2-5, with 8 bases that match TRBD2. The CDR3 has 15 residues. CDR1 and CDR2 from the germline V gene are MNHEY and SVGAGI. Germline trimming cut 0 bases from V and 3 bases from J; bases unmatched to any gene: 3.

This clonotype was counted between two and nine times. The CDR3 nucleotides are TGCAGCGTTGAAGTTGGGAGTTCCCCCTACGAGCAGTACTTC. It specifies CSVEVGSSPYEQYF. The chain links TRBV29-1 to TRBJ2-7, with D possibly TRBD2 on 5 matching bases. The CDR3 has 14 amino acids. Trimming took off 1 base at V and 2 bases at J, with 12 bases between the two ends. Germline V gene data show CDR1 as SQVTM and CDR2 as ANQGSEA.

The chain links TRBV4-1 to TRBJ2-3; D unclear. With 4 bases removed from V and 3 bases from J, the gap between germline ends came to 8 bases. The CDR3 runs to 13 residues. Germline CDR1 is MGHRA and CDR2 is YSYEKL. CDR3 coding DNA: TGCGCCAGCAGCCCGCTCGTGACAGATACGCAGTATTTT. Its protein is CASSPLVTDTQYF.

This chain connects TRBV6-5 to TRBJ2-5; tentative D call: TRBD2 (6 bases). The CDR3 runs to 13 residues. Germline CDR1 MNHEY, CDR2 SVGAGI. The V and J ends lost 8 bases and 5 bases respectively, with 15 bases between them. The DNA of the CDR3 is TGTGCCAGCGGGGCGGGAAGGCTGGAGACCCAGTACTTC. Amino acid sequence: CASGAGRLETQYF.

In this sample, this clonotype turned up once. The chain uses TRBV27 and TRBJ2-7; D remains ambiguous. Germline V gene sequence: CDR1 MNHEY, CDR2 SMNVEV (reference sequence). This CDR3 spans 14 amino acids. V lost 5 bases to trimming and J lost 0 bases, with 11 bases between them. The CDR3 nucleotides are TGTGCCAGCAGTGGATCGGCGTTCTCCTACGAGCAGTACTTC. Translating gives CASSGSAFSYEQYF.

The chain carries TRBV12-3 or TRBV12-4 and TRBJ1-2; tentatively, D is TRBD1 (5 bases). The CDR3 totals 12 residues. V was clipped by 8 bases and J by 4 bases, with 11 bases between them. CDR3 DNA sequence: TGTGCCAGCCGCCAAGGGGTCTATGGCTACACCTTC. It yields the protein CASRQGVYGYTF.

The chain carries TRBV24-1 and TRBJ2-2, with 9 bases matching TRBD1. The V segment lost 1 base and the J segment 5 bases; nucleotides outside the gene matches: 4. The CDR3 loop spans 16 amino acids. Germline-derived CDR1 and CDR2 are KGHDR and SFDVKD. The CDR3 DNA is TGTGCCACCAGTGATTTAGGGACAGGGAAAACCGGGGAGCTGTTTTTT. This translates into CATSDLGTGKTGELFF.

This clonotype has a handful of counts. The chain employs TRBV15 and TRBJ2-7; D may be TRBD2 (5 bases). Trimming stripped 0 bases from V and 1 base from J, with 7 bases between. CDR3 length: 14 residues. CDR1 is LNHNV, CDR2 YYDKDF, per germline (reference sequence). The CDR3 DNA follows: TGTGCCACCAGCAGAGAATCGGGGTCCTACGAGCAGTACTTC. It encodes CATSRESGSYEQYF.

This chain connects TRBV6-2 or TRBV6-3 to TRBJ2-7, with a possible D match to TRBD1 (5 bases). V shed 5 bases and J shed 7 bases, with 9 bases lying between them. Germline V lookup: CDR1 MNHEY, CDR2 SVGEGT. This CDR3 has 11 residues. The CDR3 is CASSGRQEQYF. The CDR3 coding sequence is TGTGCCAGCAGTGGACGACAGGAGCAGTACTTC.

The chain uses TRBV9 and TRBJ2-1; TRBD2 matches at 8 bases. The V and J ends lost 4 bases and 6 bases, in that order; junction bases with no gene match: 9. Germline CDR1 SGDLS, CDR2 YYNGEE. This CDR3 comprises 15 residues. The DNA for the CDR3 is TGTGCCAGCAGCCCACGAGGTAGCGGGGCCAATGAGCAGTTCTTC. Its protein product is CASSPRGSGANEQFF.

For the CDR3, the DNA is TGCAGCGTTGCCCCAGACGGTAGGACAGCTTTCTTT. It yields the protein CSVAPDGRTAFF. This rearrangement joins TRBV29-1 to TRBJ1-1; no firm D call. Trimming pared 4 bases from V and 10 bases from J, leaving 16 bases between. Per the germline V gene, CDR1 is SQVTM and CDR2 is ANQGSEA. The CDR3 has 12 amino acids.

This chain joins TRBV3-1 and TRBJ2-3, with D unresolved. The CDR3 runs 16 residues. Germline CDR1 and CDR2: LGHDT and YNNKEL (reference sequence). V gave up 1 base and J gave up 0 bases, with 11 bases separating them. CDR3 sequence reads: CASSQARTLSTDTQYF. The CDR3 nucleotides read TGTGCCAGCAGCCAAGCCCGAACCCTGAGCACAGATACGCAGTATTTT.

CDR3 DNA sequence: TGCAGTGCTAGGAGGCAGGGCAGCAATTCACCCCTCCACTTT. The encoded protein is CSARRQGSNSPLHF. The rearrangement joins TRBV20-1 to TRBJ1-6; TRBD1 is a possible D gene (5 bases). The CDR3 is 14 residues long. Germline V gives CDR1 DFQATT, CDR2 SNEGSKA (reference sequence). The V and J ends lost 3 bases and 7 bases respectively, with 13 bases between them.

The sample holds one count of this clonotype. The chain carries TRBV18 and TRBJ2-7; no reliable D call. Germline V lookup: CDR1 KGHSH, CDR2 LQKENI. The CDR3 consists of 16 residues. V lost 2 bases to trimming and J lost 1 base, with 15 bases between them. The CDR3 is CASSPGQPQWSYEQYF. The CDR3 DNA reads TGTGCCAGCTCACCAGGGCAGCCCCAGTGGTCCTACGAGCAGTACTTC. The complete variable domain, with remaining parts taken from reference TRBV18 and TRBJ2-7, reads NAGVMQNPRHLVRRRGQEARLRCSPMKGHSHVYWYRQLPEEGLKFMVYLQKENIIDESGMPKERFSAEFPKEGPSILRIQQVVRGDSAAYFCASSPGQPQWSYEQYFGPGTRLTVT.

The V gene is TRBV2, the J gene TRBJ1-1; 10 bases fit TRBD1. V lost 8 bases, J lost 3 bases, and 6 bases stayed unmatched. The length of the CDR3 is 14 residues. In germline, CDR1 is SNHLY, CDR2 FYNNEI. The CDR3 spells CASELTGGYTEAFF. Written as DNA, the CDR3 is TGTGCCAGCGAACTGACAGGGGGCTACACTGAAGCTTTCTTT.

The chain uses TRBV3-1 and TRBJ2-5; D is unresolved. V was pared by 2 bases and J by 2 bases, with 3 bases between. CDR3 size: 12 residues. In germline, CDR1 is LGHDT, CDR2 YNNKEL (reference sequence). The CDR3 sequence is CASSQQQETQYF. The CDR3 region has the DNA TGTGCCAGCAGCCAACAGCAAGAGACCCAGTACTTC.

The V and J genes are TRBV6-1 and TRBJ2-3; D is perhaps TRBD2 (5 bases). The CDR3 sequence is 16 residues long. V was shortened by 6 bases and J by 4 bases, with 20 bases between the two germline ends. Per germline, CDR1 MNHNS and CDR2 SASEGT. The CDR3 loop is CASSPLRAGRPDTQYF. CDR3 in DNA: TGTGCCAGCAGCCCGCTTCGCGCGGGTCGCCCAGATACGCAGTATTTT.

The chain employs TRBV4-1 and TRBJ1-2, with 11 bases matching TRBD1. The CDR3 runs 17 residues. V lost 2 bases, J lost 1 base, and 6 bases stayed unmatched. In germline, CDR1 is MGHRA, CDR2 YSYEKL. Here the CDR3 DNA reads TGCGCCAGCAGCCAATCCCGGGACAGGGGGATTAACTATGGCTACACCTTC. Translation: CASSQSRDRGINYGYTF.

This CDR3 is CASTKGDFRYTF. CDR3 bases: TGTGCCAGCACCAAGGGGGACTTCCGCTACACCTTC. The rearrangement uses TRBV6-2 or TRBV6-3 and TRBJ1-2; D might be TRBD1 (6 bases). CDR1 MNHEY and CDR2 SVGEGT come from the germline V gene. Trimming left V 7 bases short and J 9 bases short, with 15 bases between. CDR3 length: 12 amino acids.

This chain uses TRBV7-2 with TRBJ2-5; 11 bases are shared with TRBD2. Trimming took 0 bases from V and 1 from J; bases not matched to a gene: 7. Germline V lookup: CDR1 SGHTA, CDR2 FQGNSA. The CDR3 has 18 residues. DNA of the CDR3: TGTGCCAGCAGCTTAGCCCCGGGACTAGCGGACAGCCAAGAGACCCAGTACTTC. Translated: CASSLAPGLADSQETQYF.

In its sample, this clonotype was seen once. The rearrangement uses TRBV5-1 and TRBJ1-1; D call uncertain. Germline V gives CDR1 SGHRS, CDR2 YFSETQ. The CDR3 is made up of 16 amino acids. Trimming took 0 bases from V and 6 from J, leaving 18 bases between them. The DNA of the CDR3 is TGCGCCAGCAGCTTGGTCCCCCAGTGGGGTTCTTCTGAAGCTTTCTTT. Its translation is CASSLVPQWGSSEAFF.

The CDR3 here is CASSEIPVGGLAGFEQFF. The CDR3 coding sequence is TGTGCCAGCAGTGAAATTCCCGTTGGCGGACTAGCGGGATTTGAGCAGTTCTTC. V and J are TRBV2 and TRBJ2-1; 12 bases are a match to TRBD2. V lost 2 bases and J lost 9; bases outside the gene matches: 14. CDR1 and CDR2 from the germline V gene are SNHLY and FYNNEI. The CDR3 is 18 amino acids.